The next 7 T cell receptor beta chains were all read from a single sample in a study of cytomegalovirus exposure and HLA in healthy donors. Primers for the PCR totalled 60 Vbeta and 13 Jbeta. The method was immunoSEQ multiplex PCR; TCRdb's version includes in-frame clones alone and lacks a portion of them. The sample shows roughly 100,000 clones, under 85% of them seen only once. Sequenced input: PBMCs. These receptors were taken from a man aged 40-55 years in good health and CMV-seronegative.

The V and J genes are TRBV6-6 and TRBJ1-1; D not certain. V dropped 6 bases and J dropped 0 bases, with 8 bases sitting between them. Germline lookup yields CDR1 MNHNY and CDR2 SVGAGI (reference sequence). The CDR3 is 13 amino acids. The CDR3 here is CASRAGVNTEAFF. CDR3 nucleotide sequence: TGTGCCAGCAGGGCCGGGGTGAACACTGAAGCTTTCTTT.

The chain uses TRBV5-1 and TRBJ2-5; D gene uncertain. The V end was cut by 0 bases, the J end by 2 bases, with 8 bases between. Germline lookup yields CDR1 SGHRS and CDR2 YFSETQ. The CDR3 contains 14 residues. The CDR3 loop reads CASSLGQIQETQYF. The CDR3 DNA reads TGCGCCAGCAGCTTGGGTCAGATTCAAGAGACCCAGTACTTC.

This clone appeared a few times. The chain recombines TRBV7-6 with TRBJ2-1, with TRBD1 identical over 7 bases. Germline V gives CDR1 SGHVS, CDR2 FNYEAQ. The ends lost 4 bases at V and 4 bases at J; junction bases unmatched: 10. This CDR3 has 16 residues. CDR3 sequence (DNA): TGTGCCAGCAGCTCCAGGACAGGTCCAGAATACAATGAGCAGTTCTTC. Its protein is CASSSRTGPEYNEQFF.

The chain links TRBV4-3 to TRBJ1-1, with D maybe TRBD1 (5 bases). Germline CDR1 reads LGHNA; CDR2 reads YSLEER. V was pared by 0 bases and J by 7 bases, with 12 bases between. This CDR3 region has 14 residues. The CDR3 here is CASSQDRDWDEAFF. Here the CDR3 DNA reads TGCGCCAGCAGCCAAGATCGGGACTGGGATGAAGCTTTCTTT.

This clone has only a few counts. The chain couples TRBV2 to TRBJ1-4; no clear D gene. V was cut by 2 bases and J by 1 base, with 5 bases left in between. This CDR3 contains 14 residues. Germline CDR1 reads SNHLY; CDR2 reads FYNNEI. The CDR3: CASSESVTNEKLFF. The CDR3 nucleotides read TGTGCCAGCAGTGAATCGGTAACTAATGAAAAACTGTTTTTT.

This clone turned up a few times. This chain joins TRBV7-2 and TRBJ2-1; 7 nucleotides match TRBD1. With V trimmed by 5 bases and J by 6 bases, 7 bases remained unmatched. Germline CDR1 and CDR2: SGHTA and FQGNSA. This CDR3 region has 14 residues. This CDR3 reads CASSPGQAGNEQFF. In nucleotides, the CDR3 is TGTGCCAGCAGCCCCGGACAGGCTGGCAATGAGCAGTTCTTC. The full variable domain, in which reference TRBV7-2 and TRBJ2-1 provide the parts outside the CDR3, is GAGVSQSPSNKVTEKGKDVELRCDPISGHTALYWYRQSLGQGLEFLIYFQGNSAPDKSGLPSDRFSAERTGGSVSTLTIQRTQQEDSAVYLCASSPGQAGNEQFFGPGTRLTVL.

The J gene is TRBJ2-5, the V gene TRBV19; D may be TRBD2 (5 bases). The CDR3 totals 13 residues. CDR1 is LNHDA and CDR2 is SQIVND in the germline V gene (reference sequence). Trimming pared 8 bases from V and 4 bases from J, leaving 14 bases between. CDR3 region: CASAVTRIETQYF. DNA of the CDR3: TGTGCCAGTGCCGTTACTAGAATAGAGACCCAGTACTTC.